This T cell receptor (beta chain) was captured by sequencing in a study of human T cells and chemical hapten exposure. At the level of the study: Slight differences in pooled library volume were the main source of varying TCR yields across samples.

It was the library that attached unique molecular identifiers to individual cDNA molecules. From the 5' RACE reads, TCRdb called clonotypes with MiXCR, one entry per CDR3 protein. The table includes more than 140,000 distinct CDR3 sequences, 3.5% to 5% detected once. Deletions cut 2 bases from V and 8 bases from J, with 16 bases between. The CDR3 spans 14 residues. CDR1 SGHKS and CDR2 YYEKEE come from the germline V gene (reference sequence). The starting material, unfractionated whole blood, was used for total RNA extraction. This TCR was recovered from a female donor in good health. The chain recombines TRBV5-5 with TRBJ1-2; D remains ambiguous. CDR3 sequence reads: CASSLIFTPDGYTF. CDR3 nucleotide sequence: TGTGCCAGCAGCTTAATATTTACACCCGACGGCTACACCTTC.